Described below is a single T cell receptor (beta chain) sequence and its context. The antigen is undetermined. Some clones are missing from TCRdb's copy, which holds only in-frame ones; the method was immunoSEQ multiplex PCR. The sample records tens of thousands of clones, more than 60% being singletons. Antigen-specific CD4+ T cell clonotypes were called by their expansion after viral peptide-pool culture in ViraFEST. Investigators separated out CD4+ T cells once around 10 days of culture had passed. Vaccine recipients lacked prior SARS-CoV-2 infection and had negative nucleocapsid antibodies. Both day 3 and day 7 saw half the medium replaced with IL-2 medium. The CDR3 is made up of 13 amino acids. Deletions cut 1 base from V and 5 bases from J, with 6 bases between. Germline-derived CDR1 and CDR2 are ENHRY and SYGVKD. The data originate from a study of vaccination effects on CD4 cells after COVID-19. Study summary: Vaccine administered to participants consisted of two doses of either BNT162b2 or mRNA-1273.

The source of this sequence is a human donor who received a COVID-19 vaccine. The sample here was CD4+ T cells from PBMCs cultured with SARS-CoV-2 spike peptides, taken before COVID-19 vaccination. This chain joins TRBV10-3 and TRBJ2-1; the D gene is possibly TRBD1 (6 bases). The CDR3 spells CAISEWDNNEQFF. CDR3 nucleotides: TGTGCCATCAGTGAGTGGGACAACAATGAGCAGTTCTTC.